This T cell receptor (beta chain) originates from a study of shared clonotypes between healthy human individuals. Turning to this clone: The antigen is undetermined.

Trimming took off 5 bases at V and 0 bases at J, with 5 bases between the two ends. This CDR3 is 13 amino acids long. Germline lookup yields CDR1 MNHEY and CDR2 SVGAGI. In the sorted-subset replicate PCRs, 150 to 200 ng DNA, 25,000 to 35,000 T cell genomes, was used. The method was immunoSEQ multiplex PCR; TCRdb's version includes in-frame clones alone and lacks a portion of them. This sample has 600,000 to 800,000 clones; 55% to 75% occur once, and the top ten carry about 1.7%. General study points: The small donor group covered limited genetic and exposure diversity.

Sequences were obtained from memory CD4+ T cells sorted from blood. Subset given: CD45RA-negative fraction. The chain has TRBV6-5 and TRBJ1-3; D unclear. The origin of this receptor is a woman under 40 in good health. The CDR3 region has the DNA TGTGCCAGCAGTGCTACCTCTGGAAACACCATATATTTT. Translating it yields CASSATSGNTIYF.